Listed here are 25 T cell receptor beta chains from one sample, sequenced in a study of CD8 T cells in Susac syndrome. The authors reverse transcribed roughly 0.5 to 1 ug RNA with random hexamers. TCRdb reanalysed the immunoSEQ multiplex PCR reads using MiXCR and keeps one entry per CDR3 protein. This table holds approximately 190,000 distinct CDR3 sequences, around 95% found once. Sequencing input: CD4+ T cells from PBMCs. All receptors derive from a human donor with Susac syndrome.

As for this clonotype: The junction shows a germline mismatch at one end, possibly a read error. The V and J genes are TRBV30 and TRBJ2-4; unclear D gene. This CDR3 region has 13 residues. Germline assignment: CDR1 GTSNPN and CDR2 SVGIG (reference sequence). As DNA, the CDR3 is TGTGCCTGGAGTTACCTTGCCAAAAACATTCAGTGCTTC. This gives the protein CAWSYLAKNIQCF.

The chain couples TRBV27 to TRBJ1-5, with TRBD1 as a possible D gene (5 bases). Per germline, CDR1 MNHEY and CDR2 SMNVEV (reference sequence). The CDR3 length is 13 residues. V was cut by 3 bases and J by 5 bases, with 8 bases left in between. CDR3 loop: CASSFDSYQPQHF. The CDR3 region has the DNA TGTGCCAGCAGTTTTGACAGTTATCAGCCCCAGCATTTT.

The J gene is TRBJ2-5, the V gene TRBV20-1; D possibly corresponds to TRBD2 (6 bases). V gave up 5 bases and J gave up 9 bases, with 16 bases separating them. Germline lookup yields CDR1 DFQATT and CDR2 SNEGSKA (reference sequence). The CDR3 totals 12 residues. The CDR3 nucleotides read TGCAGTGCTGGGACTGGGAGTGGGGCCCAGTACTTC. This codes for CSAGTGSGAQYF.

This chain joins TRBV15 and TRBJ2-5, with 10 bases fitting TRBD1. The CDR3 is made up of 14 amino acids. Germline assignment: CDR1 LNHNV and CDR2 YYDKDF (reference sequence). Trimming removed 1 base from V and 11 bases from J; junction bases left unmatched: 7. CDR3: CATSRGDRGLFQYF. CDR3 nucleotide sequence: TGTGCCACCAGCAGAGGGGACAGGGGTCTTTTTCAGTACTTC.

The chain carries TRBV30 and TRBJ2-2, with D uncertain. Germline V gene data show CDR1 as GTSNPN and CDR2 as SVGIG (reference sequence). The CDR3 is made up of 13 amino acids. Trimming left V 4 bases short and J 7 bases short, with 13 bases between. CDR3 nucleotide sequence: TGTGCCTGGACTAGGACCAATGGCGGGGAGCTGTTTTTT. Its translation: CAWTRTNGGELFF.

This chain connects TRBV10-3 to TRBJ2-5; no reliable D call. The CDR3 covers 11 residues. Trimming pared 10 bases from V and 4 bases from J, leaving 10 bases between. In germline, CDR1 is ENHRY, CDR2 SYGVKD. In DNA form, the CDR3 reads TGTGCCAGCGGACCCTTAGAGACCCAGTACTTC. Its protein is CASGPLETQYF.

The V call is TRBV12-3 or TRBV12-4, the J call TRBJ1-2; 7 bases are a match to TRBD1. V gave up 6 bases and J gave up 6 bases; unmatched junction bases: 10. CDR3 length: 14 residues. The CDR3 DNA is TGTGCCAGCAGGCGAGCAGGGGGTTGGGATGGCTACACCTTC. This encodes CASRRAGGWDGYTF.

This clonotype appeared a single time. This rearrangement joins TRBV27 to TRBJ1-1, with TRBD1 matching 7 bases. V gave up 5 bases and J gave up 9 bases; unmatched junction bases: 12. Germline CDR1 reads MNHEY; CDR2 reads SMNVEV (reference sequence). The CDR3 is 14 amino acids. The CDR3 bases are TGTGCCAGCAGTCCAACGACAGGGCCCAAGAAAGCTTTCTTT. Translating gives CASSPTTGPKKAFF.

V gene TRBV6-5 combines with J gene TRBJ1-6; D possibly corresponds to TRBD1 (6 bases). The germline V gene encodes CDR1 MNHEY and CDR2 SVGAGI. V lost 4 bases and J lost 10, with 11 bases in between. This CDR3 has 13 amino acids. CDR3 nucleotides: TGTGCCAGCAGTTTCCTTGGGGGCTCACCCCTCCACTTT. Amino acids: CASSFLGGSPLHF.

The gene calls are TRBV6-1 and TRBJ2-7, with 10 positions matching TRBD2. The CDR3 is 16 residues long. Trimming at V came to 6 bases and at J to 3 bases, leaving 11 bases not matched to a gene. CDR1 and CDR2 (germline): MNHNS, SASEGT. The CDR3, as DNA: TGTGCCAGCAGACCTCCTACTAGCGGGGTAGACTACGAGCAGTACTTC. Its translation is CASRPPTSGVDYEQYF.

This chain joins TRBV24-1 and TRBJ2-3; TRBD2 matches 9 bases. The germline V gene has CDR1 KGHDR and CDR2 SFDVKD. The CDR3 is 15 residues long. V was pared by 3 bases and J by 4 bases, with 4 bases of the junction left unmatched. CDR3 in amino acids: CATSDVAGGADTQYF. The CDR3 nucleotides are TGTGCCACCAGTGATGTCGCGGGGGGGGCAGATACGCAGTATTTT.

The genes are TRBV7-2 and TRBJ1-2; possibly TRBD1 for D (5 bases). The germline V gene has CDR1 SGHTA and CDR2 FQGNSA. The CDR3 totals 13 residues. V gave up 0 bases and J gave up 6 bases, with 8 bases separating them. This chain's CDR3 is CASSLAGVHGYTF. In DNA form, the CDR3 reads TGTGCCAGCAGCTTAGCAGGGGTCCATGGCTACACCTTC.

This rearrangement joins TRBV24-1 to TRBJ2-5; D tentatively fits TRBD1 or TRBD2 (5 bases each). Germline-derived CDR1 and CDR2 are KGHDR and SFDVKD. V was trimmed by 3 bases and J by 4 bases, leaving 8 bases between them. The CDR3 covers 13 residues. The CDR3 nucleotides are TGTGCCACCAGTGATCCAGGGAGAGAGACCCAGTACTTC. Amino acid sequence: CATSDPGRETQYF.

The chain combines TRBV18 with TRBJ2-1; 10 nucleotides agree with TRBD2. The V gene's germline CDR1 is KGHSH and CDR2 LQKENI. Trimming cost V 3 bases and J 7 bases; bases outside gene matches: 6. CDR3 length equals 15 residues. The CDR3 DNA is TGTGCCAGCTCACCTCTAGCGGGGGTGTTAAATGAGCAGTTCTTC. Amino acids: CASSPLAGVLNEQFF.

V gene TRBV2 combines with J gene TRBJ2-5; 14 bases agree with TRBD2. Germline V CDR1 and CDR2: SNHLY, FYNNEI. The CDR3 is 16 amino acids. V was pared by 3 bases and J by 2 bases, with 2 bases of the junction left unmatched. This CDR3 reads CASSETSGGGQETQYF. Here the CDR3 DNA reads TGTGCCAGCAGTGAGACTAGCGGGGGGGGACAAGAGACCCAGTACTTC.

This sequence joins TRBV20-1 and TRBJ2-5; D uncertain. The CDR3 runs to 14 residues. Germline CDR1 DFQATT, CDR2 SNEGSKA (reference sequence). The ends were cut back, 2 bases at V and 5 bases at J, with 15 bases in the middle. The CDR3, as DNA: TGCAGTGCTAGACTACCCGGAAGGTCGGAGACCCAGTACTTC. Amino acid sequence: CSARLPGRSETQYF.

V gene TRBV30 combines with J gene TRBJ2-1; 12 bases fit TRBD2. Germline V CDR1 and CDR2: GTSNPN, SVGIG (reference sequence). The CDR3 consists of 15 residues. V shed 2 bases, J shed 6 bases, and the junction held 5 bases outside the gene matches. CDR3 bases: TGTGCCTGGAGTACCGGGACTAGCGGGTTCAATGAGCAGTTCTTC. Amino acid sequence: CAWSTGTSGFNEQFF.

The chain is built from TRBV14 and TRBJ2-1; TRBD1 matches 7 bases. V lost 4 bases and J lost 6; bases outside the gene matches: 6. The CDR3 runs to 14 residues. From germline, CDR1 is SGHDN and CDR2 FVKESK. The DNA of the CDR3 is TGTGCCAGCAGCCTCCTCCCAGGGGGCAATGAGCAGTTCTTC. Amino acid sequence: CASSLLPGGNEQFF.

This clonotype was observed once. The rearrangement uses TRBV20-1 and TRBJ1-3; D not resolved. CDR3 length: 15 amino acids. Trimming took off 6 bases at V and 0 bases at J, with 15 bases between the two ends. From germline, CDR1 is DFQATT and CDR2 SNEGSKA (reference sequence). CDR3 sequence (DNA): TGCAGTGCAGAGACGACGGCACACTCTGGAAACACCATATATTTT. This encodes CSAETTAHSGNTIYF.

The chain is built from TRBV30 and TRBJ1-5; 10 bases line up with TRBD1. CDR1 and CDR2 (germline): GTSNPN, SVGIG (reference sequence). The CDR3 totals 14 residues. Unmatched junction bases numbered 5, after V lost 3 bases and J lost 6 bases. The CDR3, as DNA: TGTGCCTGGAGCACCGGGACAGGGGTTCAGCCCCAGCATTTT. It translates to CAWSTGTGVQPQHF. Drawing the rest from reference TRBV30 and TRBJ1-5, the complete variable domain is SQTIHQWPATLVQPVGSPLSLECTVEGTSNPNLYWYRQAAGRGLQLLFYSVGIGQISSEVPQNLSASRPQDRQFILSSKKLLLSDSGFYLCAWSTGTGVQPQHFGDGTRLSIL.

The chain has TRBV4-1 and TRBJ1-3; D ambiguous. CDR3 length equals 15 residues. V was shortened by 0 bases and J by 0 bases, with 6 bases between the two germline ends. Germline-derived CDR1 and CDR2 are MGHRA and YSYEKL. The CDR3 bases are TGCGCCAGCAGCCAAGACGTCCTCTCTGGAAACACCATATATTTT. It yields the protein CASSQDVLSGNTIYF.

The chain has TRBV20-1 and TRBJ2-6, with TRBD2 identical over 7 bases. The CDR3 spans 14 residues. Germline V gene data show CDR1 as DFQATT and CDR2 as SNEGSKA (reference sequence). The V gene end was trimmed by 5 bases and the J gene end by 2 bases; junction bases not matched to a gene: 3. In DNA form, the CDR3 reads TGCAGTGCTTTGACTAGCCCTGGGGCCAACGTCCTGACTTTC. Protein: CSALTSPGANVLTF.

The genes are TRBV15 and TRBJ1-2, with D unclear. The CDR3 is 14 amino acids. Germline V gene lookup returns CDR1 LNHNV and CDR2 YYDKDF (reference sequence). Trimming took 0 bases from V and 2 from J, leaving 7 bases between them. The CDR3 here is CATSRETGNYGYTF. The DNA for the CDR3 is TGTGCCACCAGCAGAGAAACTGGAAACTATGGCTACACCTTC.

This clonotype came up a few times. This rearrangement joins TRBV19 to TRBJ2-7; 12 bases are shared with TRBD2. Per germline, CDR1 LNHDA and CDR2 SQIVND (reference sequence). The CDR3 has 13 residues. Trimming took 5 bases from V and 7 from J; bases not matched to a gene: 3. The CDR3 here is CASSPGLAGEQYF. In DNA form, the CDR3 reads TGTGCCAGTAGTCCTGGACTAGCGGGGGAGCAGTACTTC.

The rearrangement joins TRBV3-1 to TRBJ2-3; unclear D gene. With 3 bases removed from V and 0 bases from J, the gap between germline ends came to 10 bases. This CDR3 has 15 amino acids. From germline, CDR1 is LGHDT and CDR2 YNNKEL (reference sequence). DNA of the CDR3: TGTGCCAGCAGCCATAGTTCGAGCAGCACAGATACGCAGTATTTT. Its translation: CASSHSSSSTDTQYF.